Below, 30 T cell receptor beta chains from the same sample are listed, as sequenced in a study of blood T cell repertoires in COVID-19. Produced via immunoSEQ multiplex PCR; TCRdb's table is partial and in-frame only. The sample shows 55,000 to 65,000 clones, 70% to 90% of them seen only once. What was sequenced was peripheral blood. These receptors came from a man aged 55 to 70 with active or convalescent COVID-19.

Written as DNA, the CDR3 is TGTGCTAGTGGAATGAGGTGGGGGGAGCTGTTTTTT. Its translation: CASGMRWGELFF. This sequence joins TRBV12-5 and TRBJ2-2; D not certain. Germline V CDR1 and CDR2: LGHNT, FRNRAP. CDR3 length equals 12 residues. The V end was cut by 6 bases, the J end by 8 bases, with 10 bases between.

The chain couples TRBV7-8 to TRBJ1-1; a possible D gene is TRBD1 (5 bases). The CDR3 contains 15 residues. Germline V gene lookup returns CDR1 SGHVS and CDR2 FQNEAQ. Trimming left V 2 bases short and J 8 bases short, with 18 bases between. In nucleotides, the CDR3 is TGTGCCAGCAGCTTATACTCCAGGGCGTCGGCGGAAGCTTTCTTT. Amino acid sequence: CASSLYSRASAEAFF. Variable domain in full (rest from reference TRBV7-8 and TRBJ1-1): GAGVSQSPRYKVAKRGQDVALRCDPISGHVSLFWYQQALGQGPEFLTYFQNEAQLDKSGLPSDRFFAERPEGSVSTLKIQRTQQEDSAVYLCASSLYSRASAEAFFGQGTRLTVV.

By sample share, this clone is medium-sized. This chain joins TRBV4-1 and TRBJ2-7, with TRBD2 as a possible D gene (6 bases). This CDR3 is built from 16 residues. V was shortened by 0 bases and J by 2 bases, with 14 bases between the two germline ends. Germline V gene sequence: CDR1 MGHRA, CDR2 YSYEKL. DNA of the CDR3: TGCGCCAGCAGCCAAGACGGGCGGGATAATACCTACGAGCAGTACTTC. Translating it yields CASSQDGRDNTYEQYF.

The chain combines TRBV28 with TRBJ2-7; 12 nucleotides agree with TRBD2. The CDR3 has 14 amino acids. The V gene's germline CDR1 is MDHEN and CDR2 SYDVKM. V lost 5 bases, J lost 2 bases, and 1 base stayed unmatched. In DNA form, the CDR3 reads TGTGCCAGCAGTCTAGCGGGGGGGGCCTACGAGCAGTACTTC. Amino acids: CASSLAGGAYEQYF.

The V call is TRBV19, the J call TRBJ1-1; 7 bases agree with TRBD1. The germline gives CDR1 LNHDA, CDR2 SQIVND (reference sequence). The ends lost 5 bases at V and 1 base at J; junction bases unmatched: 10. This CDR3 spans 16 amino acids. The CDR3 sequence: CASSPPRTGENTEAFF. In nucleotides, the CDR3 is TGTGCCAGTAGTCCCCCTAGGACAGGAGAGAACACTGAAGCTTTCTTT.

The chain uses TRBV5-4 and TRBJ2-2; TRBD2 matches 14 bases. The CDR3 consists of 16 residues. V gave up 3 bases and J gave up 6 bases; unmatched junction bases: 4. Germline-derived CDR1 and CDR2 are SGHNT and YYREEE (reference sequence). CDR3 DNA sequence: TGTGCCAGCAGCTCCGGGACTAGCGGGAGCCCCGGGGAGCTGTTTTTT. As protein: CASSSGTSGSPGELFF.

This clone was seen a single time. J is TRBJ2-7 and V is TRBV7-2; tentatively, D is TRBD2 (6 bases). Trimming left V 1 base short and J 3 bases short, with 13 bases between. CDR1 SGHTA and CDR2 FQGNSA come from the germline V gene. This CDR3 is 15 amino acids long. The CDR3 DNA follows: TGTGCCAGCAGCTTAGGCCCGACTAGGAACTACGAGCAGTACTTC. Amino acid sequence: CASSLGPTRNYEQYF.

The V and J genes are TRBV9 and TRBJ1-1, with no clear D. Germline CDR1 and CDR2: SGDLS and YYNGEE. There are 15 residues in the CDR3. The V end was cut by 0 bases, the J end by 1 base, with 10 bases between. The CDR3 here is CASSVEGGRNTEAFF. The CDR3 region has the DNA TGTGCCAGCAGCGTAGAGGGCGGGAGGAACACTGAAGCTTTCTTT.

This chain's CDR3 is CASTLTVTATNEKLFF. CDR3 DNA sequence: TGTGCCAGCACCCTGACAGTGACCGCAACTAATGAAAAACTGTTTTTT. The chain uses TRBV6-6 and TRBJ1-4; maybe TRBD1 (5 bases). Trimming took off 7 bases at V and 0 bases at J, with 15 bases between the two ends. Germline V gene data show CDR1 as MNHNY and CDR2 as SVGAGI (reference sequence). CDR3 size: 16 residues.

This rearrangement joins TRBV2 to TRBJ2-7, with TRBD1 identical over 11 bases. The germline V gene has CDR1 SNHLY and CDR2 FYNNEI. The length of the CDR3 is 14 residues. The ends lost 6 bases at V and 2 bases at J; junction bases unmatched: 3. The CDR3 nucleotides are TGTGCCAGCAGCGGGACAGGGGGGACCTACGAGCAGTACTTC. The encoded protein is CASSGTGGTYEQYF. The full variable domain, in which reference TRBV2 and TRBJ2-7 provide the parts outside the CDR3, is EPEVTQTPSHQVTQMGQEVILRCVPISNHLYFYWYRQILGQKVEFLVSFYNNEISEKSEIFDDQFSVERPDGSNFTLKIRSTKLEDSAMYFCASSGTGGTYEQYFGPGTRLTVT.

The DNA of the CDR3 is TGTGCCAGCAGCCCGGGACAGGGGATAAAGTATGAGCAGTTCTTC. Its translation: CASSPGQGIKYEQFF. This chain uses TRBV5-4 with TRBJ2-1, with 10 bases identical to TRBD1. Germline CDR1 is SGHNT and CDR2 is YYREEE (reference sequence). The V segment lost 4 bases and the J segment 8 bases; nucleotides outside the gene matches: 9. The CDR3 spans 15 residues.

The V call is TRBV6-5, the J call TRBJ2-7, with 10 bases fitting TRBD1. The CDR3 is 14 residues long. Germline values: CDR1 MNHEY, CDR2 SVGAGI. V was pared by 1 base and J by 6 bases, with 3 bases of the junction left unmatched. CDR3 in amino acids: CASSYWTGGGEQYF. The DNA of the CDR3 is TGTGCCAGCAGTTACTGGACAGGGGGAGGCGAGCAGTACTTC.

The chain couples TRBV19 to TRBJ1-5, with 12 positions matching TRBD1. The CDR3 spans 13 residues. CDR1 is LNHDA, CDR2 SQIVND, per germline (reference sequence). The V and J ends lost 10 bases and 7 bases, in that order; junction bases with no gene match: 5. CDR3 DNA sequence: TGTGCCACCGGGACAGGGGGCGACCAGCCCCAGCATTTT. It yields the protein CATGTGGDQPQHF.

V gene TRBV19 combines with J gene TRBJ1-5; TRBD1 is a possible D gene (6 bases). Germline assignment: CDR1 LNHDA and CDR2 SQIVND (reference sequence). Trimming pared 6 bases from V and 7 bases from J, leaving 19 bases between. CDR3 length: 15 amino acids. The CDR3 region is CASSRREGGGQPQHF. CDR3 nucleotides: TGTGCCAGTAGCCGAAGGGAAGGGGGTGGCCAGCCCCAGCATTTT.

This chain uses TRBV19 with TRBJ1-1; D is possibly TRBD1 (6 bases). The V and J ends lost 5 bases and 1 base respectively, with 11 bases between them. The germline gives CDR1 LNHDA, CDR2 SQIVND (reference sequence). CDR3 length equals 14 residues. The CDR3 nucleotides are TGTGCCAGTAGTCCGACAGGTTGGAACACTGAAGCTTTCTTT. This sequence encodes CASSPTGWNTEAFF.

This chain connects TRBV2 to TRBJ2-1; D unclear. Trimming took off 5 bases at V and 0 bases at J, with 11 bases between the two ends. This CDR3 has 15 residues. Germline V gene data show CDR1 as SNHLY and CDR2 as FYNNEI. CDR3 protein: CASSSESSSYNEQFF. CDR3 nucleotides: TGTGCCAGCAGTTCCGAGAGTAGCTCCTACAATGAGCAGTTCTTC.

The rearrangement links TRBV30 to TRBJ2-1; TRBD1 might be the D (6 bases). Trimming left V 1 base short and J 5 bases short, with 15 bases between. The germline V gene has CDR1 GTSNPN and CDR2 SVGIG (reference sequence). There are 15 residues in the CDR3. The CDR3 region is CAWSATQGFNNEQFF. Written as DNA, the CDR3 is TGTGCCTGGAGTGCCACACAGGGTTTTAACAATGAGCAGTTCTTC. Full variable domain (remainder filled in from reference TRBV30 and TRBJ2-1): SQTIHQWPATLVQPVGSPLSLECTVEGTSNPNLYWYRQAAGRGLQLLFYSVGIGQISSEVPQNLSASRPQDRQFILSSKKLLLSDSGFYLCAWSATQGFNNEQFFGPGTRLTVL.

This sequence joins TRBV6-5 and TRBJ1-2, with a possible D match to TRBD1 (6 bases). Trimming removed 10 bases from V and 6 bases from J, with 18 bases in between. The CDR3 runs to 13 residues. CDR1 is MNHEY, CDR2 SVGAGI, per germline. CDR3 amino acids: CANSRRQDDGYTF. The CDR3 nucleotides are TGTGCCAACTCCCGACGACAGGATGATGGCTACACCTTC.

The V and J genes are TRBV10-3 and TRBJ2-4, with 8 bases identical to TRBD1. Trimming took 2 bases from V and 0 from J; bases not matched to a gene: 0. Germline CDR1 ENHRY, CDR2 SYGVKD. The CDR3 has 15 amino acids. CDR3 DNA: TGTGCCATCAGTGAGGGGACAGGAGCCAAAAACATTCAGTACTTC. Translated: CAISEGTGAKNIQYF.

The chain carries TRBV7-2 and TRBJ1-6, with a possible D match to TRBD1 (5 bases). CDR1 is SGHTA and CDR2 is FQGNSA in the germline V gene. This CDR3 region has 14 residues. V was shortened by 4 bases and J by 7 bases, with 11 bases between the two germline ends. This CDR3 is CASSSQGGNSPLHF. The CDR3 DNA reads as TGTGCCAGCAGCTCGCAGGGTGGGAATTCACCCCTCCACTTT.

V and J are TRBV28 and TRBJ1-1; D may be TRBD1 (5 bases). The CDR3 is 13 residues long. Trimming shortened V by 3 bases and J by 7 bases, and 12 bases separated the two germline ends. Germline assignment: CDR1 MDHEN and CDR2 SYDVKM. The CDR3 DNA reads TGTGCCAGCAGTTTGGGCAGGGTTGGTGAAGCTTTCTTT. Translation: CASSLGRVGEAFF.

The chain is built from TRBV20-1 and TRBJ2-7, with 7 bases fitting TRBD1. The V segment lost 3 bases and the J segment 5 bases; nucleotides outside the gene matches: 13. Germline V gene lookup returns CDR1 DFQATT and CDR2 SNEGSKA (reference sequence). CDR3 length: 15 residues. As DNA, the CDR3 is TGCAGTGCTAGTACGACAGGGAAGACAGGTCACGAGCAGTACTTC. Translation: CSASTTGKTGHEQYF.

The V call is TRBV7-9, the J call TRBJ2-7, with 7 nucleotides matching TRBD1. Unmatched junction bases numbered 5, after V lost 2 bases and J lost 1 base. Germline values: CDR1 SEHNR, CDR2 FQNEAQ (reference sequence). This CDR3 has 15 amino acids. The CDR3 loop is CASSLYRGDSYEQYF. For the CDR3, the DNA is TGTGCCAGCAGCTTATACAGGGGCGATTCCTACGAGCAGTACTTC.

This clone has more than one count but fewer than ten. V usage is TRBV3-1 (or the pseudogene TRBV3-2) and J usage is TRBJ2-7, with 9 positions matching TRBD2. Germline V gives CDR1 LGHDT, CDR2 YNNKEL (reference sequence). CDR3 length: 15 amino acids. Unmatched junction bases numbered 10, after V lost 6 bases and J lost 4 bases. This CDR3 is CASRPNSGSQYEQYF. Written as DNA, the CDR3 is TGTGCCAGCAGGCCCAATAGCGGGAGTCAGTACGAGCAGTACTTC.

V usage is TRBV5-6 and J usage is TRBJ1-2; D remains unclear. The CDR3 consists of 12 residues. Deletions cut 0 bases from V and 7 bases from J, with 7 bases between. CDR1 is SGHDT, CDR2 YYEEEE, per germline. The CDR3 sequence: CASSLGGLGYTF. CDR3 bases: TGTGCCAGCAGCTTGGGTGGACTTGGCTACACCTTC.

The V call is TRBV6-5, the J call TRBJ2-3; 7 nucleotides agree with TRBD2. The CDR3 totals 15 residues. The J segment lost 4 bases and the V segment lost 3 bases, leaving 7 bases of the junction unmatched. Germline lookup yields CDR1 MNHEY and CDR2 SVGAGI. Written as DNA, the CDR3 is TGTGCCAGCAGTTATCGGAGCGGGGTATCAGATACGCAGTATTTT. Protein sequence: CASSYRSGVSDTQYF.

This chain connects TRBV28 to TRBJ1-4; the match to TRBD1 covers 7 bases. Per the germline V gene, CDR1 is MDHEN and CDR2 is SYDVKM. There are 14 residues in the CDR3. After removal of 8 bases from V and 8 bases from J, the junction contained 11 bases not matched to a gene. The CDR3 reads CASGLSQGVEKLFF. The DNA of the CDR3 is TGTGCCAGCGGACTCAGCCAGGGGGTGGAAAAACTGTTTTTT.

The chain combines TRBV18 with TRBJ1-6; 9 nucleotides line up with TRBD1. Trimming at V came to 6 bases and at J to 7 bases, leaving 7 bases not matched to a gene. The CDR3 runs 15 residues. CDR1 is KGHSH, CDR2 LQKENI, per germline. The CDR3 reads CASSPPGQGNSPLHF. CDR3 nucleotide sequence: TGTGCCAGCTCGCCGCCGGGACAGGGAAATTCACCCCTCCACTTT.

The rearrangement joins TRBV6-5 to TRBJ1-2; 7 bases are a match to TRBD1. Trimming cost V 0 bases and J 5 bases; bases outside gene matches: 6. The V gene's germline CDR1 is MNHEY and CDR2 SVGAGI. The CDR3 sequence is 15 residues long. CDR3 amino acids: CASSYSGTALYGYTF. CDR3 nucleotides: TGTGCCAGCAGTTACTCCGGGACAGCTCTATATGGCTACACCTTC.

The chain has TRBV28 and TRBJ1-5; the D is unclear. The CDR3 runs to 13 residues. Trimming removed 6 bases at V and 1 base at J, with 7 bases between. Germline V gene lookup returns CDR1 MDHEN and CDR2 SYDVKM. CDR3 amino acids: CASRRRSNQPQHF. In DNA form, the CDR3 reads TGTGCCAGCAGGCGGAGGAGCAATCAGCCCCAGCATTTT.